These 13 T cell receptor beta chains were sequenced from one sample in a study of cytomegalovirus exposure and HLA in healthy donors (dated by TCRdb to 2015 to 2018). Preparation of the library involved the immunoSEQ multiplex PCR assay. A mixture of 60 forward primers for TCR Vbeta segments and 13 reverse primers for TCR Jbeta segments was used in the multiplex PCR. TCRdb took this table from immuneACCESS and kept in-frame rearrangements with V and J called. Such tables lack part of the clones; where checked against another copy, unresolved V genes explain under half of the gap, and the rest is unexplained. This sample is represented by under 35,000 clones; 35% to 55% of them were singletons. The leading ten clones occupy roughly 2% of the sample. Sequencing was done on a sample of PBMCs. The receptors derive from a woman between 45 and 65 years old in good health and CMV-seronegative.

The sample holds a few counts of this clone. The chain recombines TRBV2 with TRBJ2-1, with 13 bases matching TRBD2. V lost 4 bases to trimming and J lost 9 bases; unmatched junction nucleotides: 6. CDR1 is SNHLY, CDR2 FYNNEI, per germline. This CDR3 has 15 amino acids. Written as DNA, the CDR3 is TGTGCCAGCAGTGTTAGGACTAGCGGGAGTTCTGAGCAGTTCTTC. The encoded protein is CASSVRTSGSSEQFF.

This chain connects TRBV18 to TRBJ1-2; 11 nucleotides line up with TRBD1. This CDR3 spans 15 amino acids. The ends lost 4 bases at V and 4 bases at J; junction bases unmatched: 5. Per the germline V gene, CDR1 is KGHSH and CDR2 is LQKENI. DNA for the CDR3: TGTGCCAGCTCACTGGACAGGGGGCAATCCTATGGCTACACCTTC. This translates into CASSLDRGQSYGYTF.

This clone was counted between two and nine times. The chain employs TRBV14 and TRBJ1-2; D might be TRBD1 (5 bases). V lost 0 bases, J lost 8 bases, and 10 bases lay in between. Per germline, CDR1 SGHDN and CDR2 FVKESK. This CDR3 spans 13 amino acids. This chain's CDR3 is CASSQDRAGGYTF. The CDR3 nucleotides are TGTGCCAGCAGCCAAGACAGGGCAGGAGGCTACACCTTC. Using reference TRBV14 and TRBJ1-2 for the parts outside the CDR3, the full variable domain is EAGVTQFPSHSVIEKGQTVTLRCDPISGHDNLYWYRRVMGKEIKFLLHFVKESKQDESGMPNNRFLAERTGGTYSTLKVQPAELEDSGVYFCASSQDRAGGYTFGSGTRLTVV.

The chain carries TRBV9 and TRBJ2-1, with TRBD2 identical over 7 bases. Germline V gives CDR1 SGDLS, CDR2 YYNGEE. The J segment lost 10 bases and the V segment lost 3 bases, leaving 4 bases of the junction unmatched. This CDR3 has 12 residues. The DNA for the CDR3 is TGTGCCAGCAGCGCAACTAGCGACGAGCAGTTCTTC. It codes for CASSATSDEQFF.

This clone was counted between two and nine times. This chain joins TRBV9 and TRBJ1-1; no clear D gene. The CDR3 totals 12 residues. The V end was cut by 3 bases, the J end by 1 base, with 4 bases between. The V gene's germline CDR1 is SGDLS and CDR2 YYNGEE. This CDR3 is CASSGRNTEAFF. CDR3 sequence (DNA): TGTGCCAGCAGCGGCAGGAACACTGAAGCTTTCTTT.

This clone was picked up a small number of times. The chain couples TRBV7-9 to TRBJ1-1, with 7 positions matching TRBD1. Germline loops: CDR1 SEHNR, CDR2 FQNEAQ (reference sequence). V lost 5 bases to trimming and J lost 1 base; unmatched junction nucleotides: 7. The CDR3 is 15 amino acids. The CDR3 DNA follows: TGTGCCAGCAGCCCCAGGGGGGTTGGGAACACTGAAGCTTTCTTT. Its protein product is CASSPRGVGNTEAFF.

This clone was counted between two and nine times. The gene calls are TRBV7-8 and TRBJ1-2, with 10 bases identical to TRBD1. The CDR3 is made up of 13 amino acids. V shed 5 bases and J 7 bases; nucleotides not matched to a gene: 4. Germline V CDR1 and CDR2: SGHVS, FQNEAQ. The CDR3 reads CASSPRTGGGYTF. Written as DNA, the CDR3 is TGTGCCAGCAGCCCGAGGACAGGGGGTGGCTACACCTTC.

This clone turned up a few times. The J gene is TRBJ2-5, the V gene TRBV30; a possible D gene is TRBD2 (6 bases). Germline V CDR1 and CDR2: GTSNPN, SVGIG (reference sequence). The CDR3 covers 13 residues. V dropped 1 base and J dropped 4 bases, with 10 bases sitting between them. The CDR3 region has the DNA TGTGCCTGGAGTGGCTGGGGAGGAGAGACCCAGTACTTC. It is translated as CAWSGWGGETQYF.

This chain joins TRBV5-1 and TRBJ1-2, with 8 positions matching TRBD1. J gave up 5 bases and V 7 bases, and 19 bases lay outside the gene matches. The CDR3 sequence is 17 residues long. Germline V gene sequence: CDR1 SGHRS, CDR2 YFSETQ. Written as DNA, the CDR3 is TGCGCCAGCCGGACCGGGACAGGATTAAGAGAAATGTATGGCTACACCTTC. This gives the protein CASRTGTGLREMYGYTF.

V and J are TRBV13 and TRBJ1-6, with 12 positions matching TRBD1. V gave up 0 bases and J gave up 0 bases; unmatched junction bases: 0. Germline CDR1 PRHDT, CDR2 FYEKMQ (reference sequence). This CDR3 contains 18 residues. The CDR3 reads CASSLGGQGASYNSPLHF. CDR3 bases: TGTGCCAGCAGCTTAGGGGGACAGGGGGCCTCCTATAATTCACCCCTCCACTTT.

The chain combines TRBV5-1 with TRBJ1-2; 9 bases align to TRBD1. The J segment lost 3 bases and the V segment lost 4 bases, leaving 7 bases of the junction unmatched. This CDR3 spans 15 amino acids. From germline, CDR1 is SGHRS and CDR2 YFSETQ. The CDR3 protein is CASSGTGGNYYGYTF. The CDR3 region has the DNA TGCGCCAGCAGCGGAACAGGGGGCAACTACTATGGCTACACCTTC.

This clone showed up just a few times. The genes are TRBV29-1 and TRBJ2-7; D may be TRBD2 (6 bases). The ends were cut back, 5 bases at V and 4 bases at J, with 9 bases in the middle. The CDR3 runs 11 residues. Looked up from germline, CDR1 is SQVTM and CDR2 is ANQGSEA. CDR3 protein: CSVPGDYEQYF. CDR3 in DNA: TGCAGCGTTCCGGGAGATTACGAGCAGTACTTC.

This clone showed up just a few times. The CDR3 is CSVGGQRTRDGYTF. For the CDR3, the DNA is TGCAGCGTAGGGGGACAGAGAACTAGGGATGGCTACACCTTC. This chain joins TRBV29-1 and TRBJ1-2, with 7 bases aligning to TRBD1. Germline CDR1 SQVTM, CDR2 ANQGSEA. The V and J ends lost 6 bases and 6 bases, in that order; junction bases with no gene match: 13. The CDR3 covers 14 residues.